One and the same sample provided the 11 T cell receptor beta chains below, sequenced in a study of cytomegalovirus exposure and HLA in healthy donors. It was with 60 Vbeta and 13 Jbeta primers that the PCR ran. Generated by immunoSEQ multiplex PCR, the TCRdb table keeps only in-frame clones and is missing some. This sample has under 55,000 clones, with about three quarters found just once. The specimen sequenced was PBMCs. These receptors were collected from a man in his late teens or twenties in good health and CMV-seronegative.

The genes are TRBV6-5 and TRBJ2-4; 9 nucleotides line up with TRBD1. Per germline, CDR1 MNHEY and CDR2 SVGAGI. The V and J ends lost 0 bases and 14 bases, in that order; junction bases with no gene match: 8. The CDR3 totals 14 residues. The CDR3 loop is CASSYSSRGTGKYF. CDR3 nucleotide sequence: TGTGCCAGCAGTTACTCCTCACGCGGGACAGGGAAGTACTTC.

This clone came up once. Other DNA sequences in the sample encode the same CDR3. The chain recombines TRBV4-3 with TRBJ2-7; 14 nucleotides align to TRBD2. The CDR3 length is 15 residues. V lost 4 bases, J lost 3 bases, and 2 bases stayed unmatched. From germline, CDR1 is LGHNA and CDR2 YSLEER. This CDR3 is CASSPGLAGVYEQYF. CDR3 nucleotides: TGCGCCAGCAGCCCGGGACTAGCGGGAGTCTACGAGCAGTACTTC.

This chain joins TRBV5-4 and TRBJ2-1; D gene uncertain. Germline V gives CDR1 SGHNT, CDR2 YYREEE (reference sequence). The CDR3 consists of 15 residues. V lost 4 bases, J lost 5 bases, and 16 bases lay in between. CDR3 nucleotide sequence: TGTGCCAGCAGCCCCTCCGTCATGACTGACAATGAGCAGTTCTTC. As protein: CASSPSVMTDNEQFF.

The chain links TRBV28 to TRBJ1-6; a weak D match, TRBD1 (5 bases). V was cut by 10 bases and J by 5 bases, with 21 bases left in between. This CDR3 has 16 amino acids. Germline assignment: CDR1 MDHEN and CDR2 SYDVKM. The CDR3 sequence is CATRRGGGGNNSPLHF. The CDR3 DNA is TGTGCCACTCGCCGCGGCGGGGGTGGGAATAATTCACCCCTCCACTTT.

V and J are TRBV30 and TRBJ2-6; tentatively, D is TRBD2 (6 bases). The CDR3 consists of 16 residues. Trimming removed 2 bases from V and 0 bases from J, with 11 bases in between. Germline CDR1 reads GTSNPN; CDR2 reads SVGIG (reference sequence). The chain's CDR3 is CAWSSQGLSGANVLTF. As DNA, the CDR3 is TGTGCCTGGAGTTCCCAGGGACTCTCTGGGGCCAACGTCCTGACTTTC. The variable domain in full, completed from reference TRBV30 and TRBJ2-6, reads SQTIHQWPATLVQPVGSPLSLECTVEGTSNPNLYWYRQAAGRGLQLLFYSVGIGQISSEVPQNLSASRPQDRQFILSSKKLLLSDSGFYLCAWSSQGLSGANVLTFGAGSRLTVL.

The rearrangement joins TRBV6-5 to TRBJ2-3; 8 bases fit TRBD2. V lost 9 bases, J lost 4 bases, and 6 bases stayed unmatched. Germline values: CDR1 MNHEY, CDR2 SVGAGI. This CDR3 has 13 amino acids. The CDR3 here is CASSPGGADTQYF. The DNA for the CDR3 is TGTGCCAGTTCCCCCGGGGGGGCAGATACGCAGTATTTT.

This sequence joins TRBV7-9 and TRBJ2-1; TRBD1 matches 7 bases. J lost 5 bases, V lost 2 bases, and 12 bases had no gene match. This CDR3 contains 17 residues. Germline V lookup: CDR1 SEHNR, CDR2 FQNEAQ (reference sequence). CDR3 loop: CASSLRQGLPQDNEQFF. For the CDR3, the DNA is TGTGCCAGCAGCTTACGACAGGGCCTGCCGCAGGACAATGAGCAGTTCTTC. Combining the CDR3 with reference TRBV7-9 and TRBJ2-1 gives the whole variable domain DTGVSQNPRHKITKRGQNVTFRCDPISEHNRLYWYRQTLGQGPEFLTYFQNEAQLEKSRLLSDRFSAERPKGSFSTLEIQRTEQGDSAMYLCASSLRQGLPQDNEQFFGPGTRLTVL.

The chain has TRBV28 and TRBJ2-5; 7 positions agree with TRBD1. From germline, CDR1 is MDHEN and CDR2 SYDVKM. Unmatched junction bases numbered 9, after V lost 4 bases and J lost 4 bases. This CDR3 contains 15 residues. The CDR3, as DNA: TGTGCCAGCAGTTACCAGGGACCAGGGGGAGAGACCCAGTACTTC. Encoded protein: CASSYQGPGGETQYF.

CDR3 sequence (DNA): TGTGCCAGCAGCCCGAAAAGGACTGAACCAGAGACCCAGTACTTC. Its translation: CASSPKRTEPETQYF. The chain is built from TRBV7-8 and TRBJ2-5; possible D gene TRBD2, 5 bases. Between the trimmed V and J ends, which lost 5 bases and 4 bases, there was a span of 17 bases. The CDR3 covers 15 residues. In germline, CDR1 is SGHVS, CDR2 FQNEAQ.

This chain uses TRBV6-5 with TRBJ1-1; tentative D call: TRBD1 (5 bases). CDR1 is MNHEY and CDR2 is SVGAGI in the germline V gene. V was trimmed by 6 bases and J by 3 bases, leaving 17 bases between them. The CDR3 runs to 15 residues. The CDR3 DNA reads as TGTGCCAGCAGCCGGGACGCGGGGAGGGACACTGAAGCTTTCTTT. Its protein is CASSRDAGRDTEAFF.

In its sample, this clone was seen once. The rearrangement uses TRBV30 and TRBJ2-3; 9 bases fit TRBD2. This CDR3 is built from 15 residues. The junction had 5 bases not matched to a gene; V was cut back by 2 bases and J by 2 bases. Germline V gene data show CDR1 as GTSNPN and CDR2 as SVGIG (reference sequence). The CDR3 bases are TGTGCCTGGAGTCCGACTAGCGGATACACAGATACGCAGTATTTT. It specifies CAWSPTSGYTDTQYF. The full variable domain, completed using reference TRBV30 and TRBJ2-3, is SQTIHQWPATLVQPVGSPLSLECTVEGTSNPNLYWYRQAAGRGLQLLFYSVGIGQISSEVPQNLSASRPQDRQFILSSKKLLLSDSGFYLCAWSPTSGYTDTQYFGPGTRLTVL.